The 23 T cell receptor beta chains given below trace back to one sample, sequenced in a study of blood T cell repertoires in COVID-19. Sequencing used immunoSEQ multiplex PCR; TCRdb keeps in-frame clones, though not all of them. The table records about 100,000 clones, around four fifths of them present only once. Material for sequencing was peripheral blood. These receptors all stem from a man aged 50 to 59 with active or convalescent COVID-19.

The V and J genes are TRBV19 and TRBJ1-1, with TRBD1 matching 9 bases. CDR1 LNHDA and CDR2 SQIVND come from the germline V gene (reference sequence). The CDR3 length is 14 residues. The junction had 4 bases not matched to a gene; V was cut back by 7 bases and J by 1 base. The CDR3 coding sequence is TGTGCCAGTACCCGGGACAGGGAGAACACTGAAGCTTTCTTT. This encodes CASTRDRENTEAFF.

The chain recombines TRBV5-6 with TRBJ2-3; D ambiguous. The CDR3 length is 12 residues. Germline lookup yields CDR1 SGHDT and CDR2 YYEEEE. Trimming left V 1 base short and J 3 bases short, with 3 bases between. Here the CDR3 DNA reads TGTGCCAGCAGCTTGCAAACAGATACGCAGTATTTT. Encoded protein: CASSLQTDTQYF.

The genes are TRBV11-3 and TRBJ2-1; maybe TRBD2 (6 bases). The germline V gene has CDR1 SGHNT and CDR2 YENEEA. This CDR3 has 15 residues. The V gene lost 5 bases and the J gene lost 4 bases, with 15 bases spanning the gap. The CDR3 region has the DNA TGTGCCAGCAGCCCGGAGGGCCTAGTATACAATGAGCAGTTCTTC. It codes for CASSPEGLVYNEQFF.

The V call is TRBV3-1 (or the pseudogene TRBV3-2), the J call TRBJ2-2; TRBD1 matches 9 bases. Per germline, CDR1 LGHDT and CDR2 YNNKEL (reference sequence). This CDR3 contains 15 residues. After removal of 8 bases from V and 4 bases from J, the junction contained 8 bases not matched to a gene. Here the CDR3 DNA reads TGTGCCAGCGGATTGGGACAGGGAATCACCGGGGAGCTGTTTTTT. Protein product: CASGLGQGITGELFF.

The CDR3 protein is CASSIDSRGEAFF. DNA of the CDR3: TGTGCCAGTAGTATAGACTCGCGGGGGGAGGCTTTCTTT. The V call is TRBV19, the J call TRBJ1-1; a weak D match, TRBD1 (5 bases). This CDR3 has 13 amino acids. V was cut by 0 bases and J by 11 bases, with 13 bases left in between. Germline V lookup: CDR1 LNHDA, CDR2 SQIVND (reference sequence).

This clone was recorded only once. The rearrangement joins TRBV7-9 to TRBJ2-3; D remains unclear. Germline values: CDR1 SEHNR, CDR2 FQNEAQ (reference sequence). V was trimmed by 1 base and J by 0 bases, leaving 5 bases between them. The CDR3 length is 14 residues. The chain's CDR3 is CASSLDQSTDTQYF. The CDR3 DNA reads as TGTGCCAGCAGCTTAGATCAGAGCACAGATACGCAGTATTTT.

The rearrangement uses TRBV7-9 and TRBJ1-1, with 8 bases fitting TRBD1. V was clipped by 3 bases and J by 0 bases; unmatched bases: 9. The CDR3 length is 17 residues. Germline V gives CDR1 SEHNR, CDR2 FQNEAQ (reference sequence). Here the CDR3 reads CASSFKVGTGMNTEAFF. The DNA of the CDR3 is TGTGCCAGCAGCTTTAAGGTCGGGACAGGAATGAACACTGAAGCTTTCTTT. Filled out from reference TRBV7-9 and TRBJ1-1, the complete variable domain reads DTGVSQNPRHKITKRGQNVTFRCDPISEHNRLYWYRQTLGQGPEFLTYFQNEAQLEKSRLLSDRFSAERPKGSFSTLEIQRTEQGDSAMYLCASSFKVGTGMNTEAFFGQGTRLTVV.

This clone came up once. The chain links TRBV6-4 to TRBJ2-3; D remains unclear. The CDR3 spans 11 residues. V gave up 8 bases and J gave up 6 bases, with 9 bases separating them. Germline V gives CDR1 MRHNA, CDR2 SNTAGT. The CDR3 DNA sequence: TGTGCCAGCCGGTCCGGGGATACGCAGTATTTT. Protein sequence: CASRSGDTQYF.

The V gene is TRBV7-8, the J gene TRBJ2-5; TRBD2 matches at 10 bases. Germline V gene sequence: CDR1 SGHVS, CDR2 FQNEAQ. V was clipped by 4 bases and J by 3 bases; unmatched bases: 8. The CDR3 consists of 16 residues. CDR3 protein: CASSSELAGLKETQYF. In nucleotides, the CDR3 is TGTGCCAGCAGCTCAGAACTAGCGGGATTGAAAGAGACCCAGTACTTC.

The chain has TRBV6-2 or TRBV6-3 and TRBJ2-7; 15 nucleotides align to TRBD2. Germline CDR1 reads MNHEY; CDR2 reads SVGEGT. This CDR3 region has 19 residues. The trim removed 4 bases at V and 1 base at J, leaving 11 bases unmatched. The CDR3 protein is CASSSPVGLAGGRSYEQYF. Here the CDR3 DNA reads TGTGCCAGCAGTTCCCCCGTTGGACTAGCGGGAGGGCGGTCCTACGAGCAGTACTTC.

The chain has TRBV6-4 and TRBJ1-4, with D tentatively TRBD1 (6 bases). Trimming left V 8 bases short and J 8 bases short, with 24 bases between. The germline CDR1 and CDR2 sequences are MRHNA and SNTAGT. The CDR3 totals 16 residues. The CDR3 DNA follows: TGTGCCAGCCGGATTTCCGGACAGCAGGGATGGGAAAAACTGTTTTTT. It is translated as CASRISGQQGWEKLFF.

This chain connects TRBV9 to TRBJ1-4, with 7 bases lining up with TRBD1. The CDR3 is 14 amino acids. CDR1 is SGDLS, CDR2 YYNGEE, per germline. The trim removed 4 bases at V and 6 bases at J, leaving 6 bases unmatched. CDR3 coding DNA: TGTGCCAGCAGCTCGGGACAGTGGGATGAAAAACTGTTTTTT. It specifies CASSSGQWDEKLFF.

The chain employs TRBV7-6 and TRBJ1-4; no reliable D call. Germline CDR1 reads SGHVS; CDR2 reads FNYEAQ. The CDR3 totals 15 residues. V lost 5 bases and J 0 bases, leaving 10 bases between the germline ends. Here the CDR3 reads CASSITGTTNEKLFF. DNA for the CDR3: TGTGCCAGCAGCATAACCGGGACAACTAATGAAAAACTGTTTTTT.

V gene TRBV7-6 combines with J gene TRBJ2-1, with TRBD2 as a possible D gene (5 bases). This CDR3 contains 14 residues. CDR1 is SGHVS and CDR2 is FNYEAQ in the germline V gene. The V gene lost 2 bases and the J gene lost 8 bases, with 13 bases spanning the gap. The CDR3 is CASSLFGENHEQFF. CDR3 sequence (DNA): TGTGCCAGCAGCTTATTCGGGGAAAACCATGAGCAGTTCTTC.

The genes are TRBV5-1 and TRBJ2-5, with TRBD1 identical over 9 bases. The CDR3 spans 14 residues. CDR1 is SGHRS, CDR2 YFSETQ, per germline. Trimming removed 4 bases from V and 1 base from J; junction bases left unmatched: 2. This CDR3 is CASSAQGAQETQYF. The CDR3 DNA reads as TGCGCCAGCAGCGCACAGGGGGCCCAAGAGACCCAGTACTTC. Full variable domain (remainder filled in from reference TRBV5-1 and TRBJ2-5): KAGVTQTPRYLIKTRGQQVTLSCSPISGHRSVSWYQQTPGQGLQFLFEYFSETQRNKGNFPGRFSGRQFSNSRSEMNVSTLELGDSALYLCASSAQGAQETQYFGPGTRLLVL.

The chain employs TRBV29-1 and TRBJ2-7; 9 positions agree with TRBD1. The length of the CDR3 is 13 residues. The V gene's germline CDR1 is SQVTM and CDR2 ANQGSEA. Trimming took 4 bases from V and 1 from J; bases not matched to a gene: 2. The CDR3 is CSVVGTGSYEQYF. CDR3 nucleotides: TGCAGCGTTGTGGGGACAGGGTCCTACGAGCAGTACTTC.

The V and J genes are TRBV10-1 and TRBJ2-6; D is perhaps TRBD2 (6 bases). Per germline, CDR1 WNHNN and CDR2 SYGVQD (reference sequence). The CDR3 length is 16 residues. Trimming left V 6 bases short and J 0 bases short, with 12 bases between. In nucleotides, the CDR3 is TGCGCCAGCAGCCCGAACGGGGGCTCTGGGGCCAACGTCCTGACTTTC. Amino acids: CASSPNGGSGANVLTF.

The chain employs TRBV5-1 and TRBJ1-1; 8 nucleotides match TRBD1. The ends lost 4 bases at V and 1 base at J; junction bases unmatched: 6. The CDR3 consists of 15 residues. CDR1 is SGHRS, CDR2 YFSETQ, per germline. The CDR3 nucleotides are TGCGCCAGCAGCGGTCAGGGGGCCACGAACACTGAAGCTTTCTTT. This gives the protein CASSGQGATNTEAFF.

The V call is TRBV6-6, the J call TRBJ2-3; tentatively, D is TRBD2 (5 bases). The CDR3 totals 16 residues. The germline gives CDR1 MNHNY, CDR2 SVGAGI (reference sequence). The V gene lost 2 bases and the J gene lost 5 bases, with 17 bases spanning the gap. The CDR3 bases are TGTGCCAGCAGTTACGGTCAGAGGGCGCGAGGAGATACGCAGTATTTT. Its protein is CASSYGQRARGDTQYF.

In this sample, this clone turned up a few times. The chain has TRBV7-9 and TRBJ2-1, with TRBD2 identical over 11 bases. The CDR3 consists of 18 residues. Per the germline V gene, CDR1 is SEHNR and CDR2 is FQNEAQ (reference sequence). The ends lost 0 bases at V and 10 bases at J; junction bases unmatched: 14. The CDR3 DNA reads as TGTGCCAGCAGCTTAGCAGGACCGGGACTAGCGGTCGAGAGGGAGCAGTTCTTC. Residues: CASSLAGPGLAVEREQFF. The complete variable domain, with remaining parts taken from reference TRBV7-9 and TRBJ2-1, reads DTGVSQNPRHKITKRGQNVTFRCDPISEHNRLYWYRQTLGQGPEFLTYFQNEAQLEKSRLLSDRFSAERPKGSFSTLEIQRTEQGDSAMYLCASSLAGPGLAVEREQFFGPGTRLTVL.

The chain recombines TRBV13 with TRBJ2-7, with TRBD1 matching over 7 bases. The CDR3 loop spans 13 amino acids. V shed 5 bases, J shed 5 bases, and the junction held 6 bases outside the gene matches. The germline V gene has CDR1 PRHDT and CDR2 FYEKMQ (reference sequence). CDR3 region: CASSKTGTDEQYF. For the CDR3, the DNA is TGTGCCAGCAGCAAAACTGGGACAGACGAGCAGTACTTC. Full variable domain (outside the CDR3, taken from reference TRBV13 and TRBJ2-7): AAGVIQSPRHLIKEKRETATLKCYPIPRHDTVYWYQQGPGQDPQFLISFYEKMQSDKGSIPDRFSAQQFSDYHSELNMSSLELGDSALYFCASSKTGTDEQYFGPGTRLTVT.

The chain couples TRBV12-3 or TRBV12-4 to TRBJ1-1, with D uncertain. The V end lost 3 bases, the J end lost 1 base, and 6 bases lay between the germline ends. The CDR3 has 13 residues. CDR3 sequence (DNA): TGTGCCAGCAGTTTGATCAGGAACACTGAAGCTTTCTTT. Translating gives CASSLIRNTEAFF.

V is TRBV28 and J is TRBJ2-1; D uncertain. V was pared by 6 bases and J by 4 bases, with 4 bases between. This CDR3 is 11 amino acids long. Per germline, CDR1 MDHEN and CDR2 SYDVKM. The DNA of the CDR3 is TGTGCCAGCAGAATATACAATGAGCAGTTCTTC. Its protein is CASRIYNEQFF.